The 20 T cell receptor beta chains reported below all come from one sample, sequenced in a study of glioma-infiltrating T cells. Using RNA template, CDR3s of TCR alpha and beta were amplified with iRepertoire arm-PCR. TCRdb passed the multiplex PCR reads through MiXCR, listing each CDR3 protein once. The sample consists of around 190,000 distinct CDR3 sequences, roughly a third of them appearing once. Sequenced sample: glioma tissue, nonneoplastic brain tissue, or PBMCs (not recorded which). Every receptor here comes from a human donor with low-grade glioma or glioblastoma, undergoing nonglioma brain surgery, or in good health (not recorded which).

Ten or more counts support this clonotype. The V and J genes are TRBV19 and TRBJ1-4; D is uncertain. This CDR3 is 14 amino acids long. Trimming cost V 0 bases and J 8 bases, with 10 bases left between them. Germline-derived CDR1 and CDR2 are LNHDA and SQIVND (reference sequence). Here the CDR3 DNA reads TGTGCCAGTAGTATAGACAGAGGACGGGAAAAACTGTTTTTT. Translated: CASSIDRGREKLFF.

This clonotype was picked up many times. The genes are TRBV27 and TRBJ1-2; the match to TRBD1 covers 7 bases. Germline assignment: CDR1 MNHEY and CDR2 SMNVEV (reference sequence). There are 15 residues in the CDR3. The J segment lost 5 bases and the V segment lost 8 bases, leaving 14 bases of the junction unmatched. DNA of the CDR3: TGTGCCAGCGGGAAACAGGGGAGGGCTTTATATGGCTACACCTTC. Amino acids: CASGKQGRALYGYTF.

This clonotype has ten or more counts. The chain links TRBV19 to TRBJ2-3; 10 bases are a match to TRBD2. V was clipped by 6 bases and J by 6 bases; unmatched bases: 9. CDR3 length: 15 amino acids. Germline V gene lookup returns CDR1 LNHDA and CDR2 SQIVND (reference sequence). CDR3 sequence (DNA): TGTGCCAGTAGCAGGACTAGCGGCCTCCGGGATACGCAGTATTTT. As protein: CASSRTSGLRDTQYF.

As to this clonotype: This clone may be a read error of a much larger clone one base away. V and J are TRBV7-6 and TRBJ2-1; the match to TRBD2 covers 14 bases. The trim removed 6 bases at V and 3 bases at J, leaving 10 bases unmatched. The CDR3 has 18 amino acids. CDR1 and CDR2 (germline): SGHVS, FNYEAQ. As DNA, the CDR3 is TGTGCCAGCAGTTCGGGACTAGCGGGAGAGTGCAGCTACAATGAGCAGTTCTTC. Its protein is CASSSGLAGECSYNEQFF.

This clonotype was seen at least ten times. The CDR3 region has the DNA TGTGCCAGCAGTTACGGATTCACTAGCGCAGATACGCAGTATTTT. As protein: CASSYGFTSADTQYF. The chain has TRBV6-2 or TRBV6-3 and TRBJ2-3; 7 bases line up with TRBD2. V was pared by 2 bases and J by 4 bases, with 6 bases of the junction left unmatched. Per the germline V gene, CDR1 is MNHEY and CDR2 is SVGEGT. This CDR3 contains 15 residues.

V usage is TRBV20-1 and J usage is TRBJ1-1; D unresolved. This CDR3 has 13 amino acids. With 0 bases removed from V and 9 bases from J, the gap between germline ends came to 14 bases. CDR1 is DFQATT, CDR2 SNEGSKA, per germline (reference sequence). The CDR3 loop is CSARDEANNKAFF. CDR3 bases: TGCAGTGCTAGAGATGAGGCGAACAATAAAGCTTTCTTT.

There are many counts of this clonotype. The J gene is TRBJ1-2, the V gene TRBV28; no clear D. Deletions cut 5 bases from V and 8 bases from J, with 18 bases between. This CDR3 region has 14 residues. Germline CDR1 reads MDHEN; CDR2 reads SYDVKM. CDR3 sequence (DNA): TGTGCCAGCAGTATTCTCGGAGGAGGTTCAGGCTACACCTTC. Protein: CASSILGGGSGYTF.

This clonotype has ten or more counts. This chain joins TRBV28 and TRBJ1-1; the D gene is possibly TRBD1 (5 bases). The V gene's germline CDR1 is MDHEN and CDR2 SYDVKM. The CDR3 extends over 16 amino acids. The ends were cut back, 3 bases at V and 6 bases at J, with 20 bases in the middle. The CDR3 coding sequence is TGTGCCAGCAGTTTCCAGGGTAGTCGGAGGCTCCCTGAAGCTTTCTTT. Translation gives CASSFQGSRRLPEAFF.

A note on this clonotype: Being one base from a much bigger clone, this may be a read error. V gene TRBV10-3 combines with J gene TRBJ1-2; D unresolved. The CDR3 is 11 amino acids. Germline V gene sequence: CDR1 ENHRY, CDR2 SYGVKD. CDR3 sequence (DNA): TGTGCCATCAGTGAGTATGGTGGCGACACCTTC. Translating gives CAISEYGGDTF.

This clonotype was counted only a few times. CDR3 protein: CASSPNGLAGTYEQYF. The CDR3 DNA reads TGTGCCAGCTCACCAAATGGACTAGCGGGGACCTACGAGCAGTACTTC. The genes are TRBV18 and TRBJ2-7, with 12 bases matching TRBD2. The CDR3 spans 16 residues. Germline loops: CDR1 KGHSH, CDR2 LQKENI. Losses at the gene ends were 2 bases for V and 2 bases for J; bases not matched to a gene: 4.

This clonotype was seen many times. CDR3 nucleotide sequence: TGTGCCAGCAGTGACCAGCGACGACAAATAGATGAAAAACTGTTTTTT. Encoded protein: CASSDQRRQIDEKLFF. This sequence joins TRBV6-2 or TRBV6-3 and TRBJ1-4; D remains unclear. Germline V lookup: CDR1 MNHEY, CDR2 SVGEGT. The CDR3 is made up of 16 amino acids. Trimming took 5 bases from V and 6 from J, leaving 19 bases between them.

This clonotype has a count of ten or more. This chain links TRBV24-1 with TRBJ2-3; D is perhaps TRBD1 or TRBD2 (5 bases each). Germline CDR1 is KGHDR and CDR2 is SFDVKD. The CDR3 runs to 16 residues. V gave up 0 bases and J gave up 2 bases, with 11 bases separating them. The CDR3 DNA sequence: TGTGCCACCAGTGATTTGCCGGGACGGTACACAGATACGCAGTATTTT. It is translated as CATSDLPGRYTDTQYF.

This clonotype was recorded many times. The chain combines TRBV25-1 with TRBJ2-3; the match to TRBD2 covers 10 bases. V dropped 0 bases and J dropped 4; count of bases not matched to a gene: 13. Germline V gene lookup returns CDR1 MGHDK and CDR2 SYGVNS. This CDR3 spans 19 amino acids. The CDR3: CASSEYSHLAGAISDTQYF. The CDR3 nucleotides are TGTGCCAGCAGTGAATATAGCCATCTAGCGGGAGCGATATCAGATACGCAGTATTTT.

This clonotype was detected ten times or more. V gene TRBV6-1 combines with J gene TRBJ2-7; tentative D call: TRBD2 (5 bases). This CDR3 contains 13 residues. Germline V gives CDR1 MNHNS, CDR2 SASEGT. Trimming cost V 6 bases and J 6 bases, with 15 bases left between them. The CDR3 DNA follows: TGTGCCAGCAGCTCCCCCCCAGGAGGCGAGCAGTACTTC. Amino acids: CASSSPPGGEQYF.

The V and J genes are TRBV28 and TRBJ1-1; possibly TRBD1 for D (6 bases). The V and J ends lost 5 bases and 11 bases respectively, with 12 bases between them. CDR3 length: 11 residues. The germline V gene encodes CDR1 MDHEN and CDR2 SYDVKM. The DNA of the CDR3 is TGTGCCAGCAGTACACAGAGGGGGGCTTTCTTT. Translation: CASSTQRGAFF.

This clonotype was seen more than once but under ten times. The rearrangement links TRBV20-1 to TRBJ2-7, with 10 bases that match TRBD2. J gave up 5 bases and V 5 bases, and 15 bases lay outside the gene matches. The CDR3 has 16 amino acids. The germline V gene has CDR1 DFQATT and CDR2 SNEGSKA (reference sequence). CDR3 in DNA: TGCAGTGCTCTCTCTCTAGCGGGAGAAGCGGGCGACGAGCAGTACTTC. Protein sequence: CSALSLAGEAGDEQYF.

This clonotype was seen ten or more times. This sequence joins TRBV6-1 and TRBJ1-2; maybe TRBD1 (5 bases). The ends were cut back, 5 bases at V and 7 bases at J, with 17 bases in the middle. The CDR3 loop spans 14 amino acids. Per the germline V gene, CDR1 is MNHNS and CDR2 is SASEGT. DNA for the CDR3: TGTGCCAGCAGTTCCAATTTCCAGGGAGGTGGCTACACCTTC. Its protein product is CASSSNFQGGGYTF.

The chain carries TRBV5-1 and TRBJ2-1; TRBD1 matches at 7 bases. Germline V lookup: CDR1 SGHRS, CDR2 YFSETQ. Unmatched junction bases numbered 9, after V lost 4 bases and J lost 8 bases. The CDR3 sequence is 14 residues long. The CDR3 DNA reads TGCGCCAGCAGCCGACAGGGCGGTGGGGATGAGCAGTTCTTC. It encodes CASSRQGGGDEQFF.

This clonotype was seen at least ten times. The genes are TRBV29-1 and TRBJ1-1; D is possibly TRBD1 (6 bases). CDR3 size: 13 residues. Trimming pared 5 bases from V and 3 bases from J, leaving 13 bases between. Germline CDR1 reads SQVTM; CDR2 reads ANQGSEA. The CDR3 loop reads CSVSPGAYTEAFF. Here the CDR3 DNA reads TGCAGCGTTAGTCCGGGGGCGTACACTGAAGCTTTCTTT.

Details on this clonotype: This may be a read error, as it is one base from a much larger clone. The V gene is TRBV4-1, the J gene TRBJ2-5; D gene uncertain. This CDR3 contains 15 residues. CDR1 is MGHRA, CDR2 YSYEKL, per germline. The V and J ends lost 2 bases and 4 bases respectively, with 14 bases between them. As DNA, the CDR3 is TGCGCCAGCAGCCAATTTGTGGGCTCAACAGAGACCCAGTACTTC. Amino acid sequence: CASSQFVGSTETQYF.